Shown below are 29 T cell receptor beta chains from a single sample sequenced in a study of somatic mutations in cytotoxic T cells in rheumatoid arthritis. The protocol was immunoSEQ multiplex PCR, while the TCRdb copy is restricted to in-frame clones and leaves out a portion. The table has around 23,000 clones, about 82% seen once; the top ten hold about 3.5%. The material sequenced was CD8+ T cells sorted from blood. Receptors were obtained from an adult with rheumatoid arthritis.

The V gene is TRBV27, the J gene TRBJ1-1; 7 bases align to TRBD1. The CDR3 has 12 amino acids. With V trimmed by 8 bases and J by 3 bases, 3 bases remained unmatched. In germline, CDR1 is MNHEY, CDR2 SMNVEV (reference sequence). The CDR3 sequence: CASSDRYTEAFF. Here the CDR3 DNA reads TGTGCCAGCTCGGACAGGTACACTGAAGCTTTCTTT.

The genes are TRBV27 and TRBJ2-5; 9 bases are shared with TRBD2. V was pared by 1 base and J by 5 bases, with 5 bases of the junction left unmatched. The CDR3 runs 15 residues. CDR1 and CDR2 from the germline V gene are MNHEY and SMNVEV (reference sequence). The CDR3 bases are TGTGCCAGCAGTTTATTGGGGACTAGCTATGAGACCCAGTACTTC. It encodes CASSLLGTSYETQYF.

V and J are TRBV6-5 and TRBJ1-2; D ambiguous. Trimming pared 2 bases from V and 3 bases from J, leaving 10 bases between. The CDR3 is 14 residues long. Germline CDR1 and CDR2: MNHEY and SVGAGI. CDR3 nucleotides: TGTGCCAGCAGTTACGATCCGGGGTACTATGGCTACACCTTC. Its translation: CASSYDPGYYGYTF.

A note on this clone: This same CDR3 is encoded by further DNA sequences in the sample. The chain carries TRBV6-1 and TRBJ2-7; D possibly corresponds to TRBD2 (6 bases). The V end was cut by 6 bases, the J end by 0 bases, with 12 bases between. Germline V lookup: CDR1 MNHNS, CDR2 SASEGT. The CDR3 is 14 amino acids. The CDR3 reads CASSSLGSSYEQYF. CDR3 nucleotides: TGTGCCAGCAGCTCCCTCGGGAGCTCCTACGAGCAGTACTTC.

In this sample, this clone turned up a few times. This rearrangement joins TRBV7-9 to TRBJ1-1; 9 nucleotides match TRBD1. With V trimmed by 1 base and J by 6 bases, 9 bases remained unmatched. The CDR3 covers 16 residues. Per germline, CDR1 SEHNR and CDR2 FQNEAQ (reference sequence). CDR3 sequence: CASSLVTRTGEPEAFF. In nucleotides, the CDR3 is TGTGCCAGCAGCTTAGTAACAAGGACAGGGGAGCCTGAAGCTTTCTTT.

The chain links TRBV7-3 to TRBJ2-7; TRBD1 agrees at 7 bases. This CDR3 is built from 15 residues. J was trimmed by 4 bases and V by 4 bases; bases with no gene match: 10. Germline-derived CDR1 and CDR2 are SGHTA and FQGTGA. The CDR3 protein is CASSSTGAGVYEQYF. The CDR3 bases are TGTGCCAGCAGCTCCACAGGGGCCGGAGTGTACGAGCAGTACTTC.

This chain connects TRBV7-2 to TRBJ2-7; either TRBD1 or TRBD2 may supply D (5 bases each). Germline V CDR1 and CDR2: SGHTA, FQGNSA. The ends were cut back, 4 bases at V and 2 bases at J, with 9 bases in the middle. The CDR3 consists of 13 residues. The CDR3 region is CASSSGRAYEQYF. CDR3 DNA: TGTGCCAGCAGCTCGGGACGGGCCTACGAGCAGTACTTC.

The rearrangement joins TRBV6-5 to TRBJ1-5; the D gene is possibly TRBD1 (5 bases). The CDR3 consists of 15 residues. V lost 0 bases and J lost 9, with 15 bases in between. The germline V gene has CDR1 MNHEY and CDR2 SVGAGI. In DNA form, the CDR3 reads TGTGCCAGCAGTTACTCTTCCTCGGGCGGGGCGCCCCAGCATTTT. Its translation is CASSYSSSGGAPQHF.

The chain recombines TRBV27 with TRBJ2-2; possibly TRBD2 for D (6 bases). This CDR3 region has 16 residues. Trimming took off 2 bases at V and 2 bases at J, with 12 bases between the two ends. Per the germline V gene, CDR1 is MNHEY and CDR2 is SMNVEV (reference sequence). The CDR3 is CASSLQTGVNTGELFF. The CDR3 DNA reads TGTGCCAGCAGTTTACAGACGGGGGTAAACACCGGGGAGCTGTTTTTT.

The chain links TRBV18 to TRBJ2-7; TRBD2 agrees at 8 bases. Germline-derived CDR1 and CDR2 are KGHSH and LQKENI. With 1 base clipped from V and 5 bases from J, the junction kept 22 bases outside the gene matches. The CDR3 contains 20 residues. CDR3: CASSPRGAGELGHPRDEQYF. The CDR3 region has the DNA TGTGCCAGCTCACCACGCGGAGCGGGGGAACTGGGTCACCCCCGAGACGAGCAGTACTTC.

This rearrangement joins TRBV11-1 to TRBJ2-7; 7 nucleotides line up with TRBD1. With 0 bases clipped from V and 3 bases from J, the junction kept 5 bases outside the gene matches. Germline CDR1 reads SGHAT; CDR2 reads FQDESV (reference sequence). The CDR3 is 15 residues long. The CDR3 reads CASSLAPGGYYEQYF. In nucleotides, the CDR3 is TGTGCCAGCAGCTTAGCCCCAGGGGGTTACTACGAGCAGTACTTC.

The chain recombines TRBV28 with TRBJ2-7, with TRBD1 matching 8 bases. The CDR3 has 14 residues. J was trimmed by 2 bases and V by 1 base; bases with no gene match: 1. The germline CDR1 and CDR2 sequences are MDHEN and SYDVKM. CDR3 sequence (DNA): TGTGCCAGCAGTTTATCACAGGGGGCCTACGAGCAGTACTTC. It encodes CASSLSQGAYEQYF.

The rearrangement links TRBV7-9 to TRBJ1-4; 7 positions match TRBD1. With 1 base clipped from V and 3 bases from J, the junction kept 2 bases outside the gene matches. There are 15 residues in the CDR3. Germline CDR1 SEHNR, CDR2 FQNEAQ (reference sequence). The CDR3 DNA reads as TGTGCCAGCAGCTTAGAGGGGGCGGCTAATGAAAAACTGTTTTTT. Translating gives CASSLEGAANEKLFF.

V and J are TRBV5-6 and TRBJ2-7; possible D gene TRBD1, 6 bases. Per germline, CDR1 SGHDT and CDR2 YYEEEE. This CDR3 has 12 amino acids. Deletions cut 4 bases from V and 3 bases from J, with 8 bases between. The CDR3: CASSRTVYEQYF. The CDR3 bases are TGTGCCAGCAGCCGGACAGTCTACGAGCAGTACTTC.

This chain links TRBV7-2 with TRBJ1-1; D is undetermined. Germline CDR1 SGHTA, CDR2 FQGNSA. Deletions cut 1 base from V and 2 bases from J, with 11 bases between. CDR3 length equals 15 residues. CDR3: CASSLGPMANTEAFF. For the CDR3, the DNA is TGTGCCAGCAGCTTAGGACCTATGGCCAACACTGAAGCTTTCTTT. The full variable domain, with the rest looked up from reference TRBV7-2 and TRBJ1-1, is GAGVSQSPSNKVTEKGKDVELRCDPISGHTALYWYRQSLGQGLEFLIYFQGNSAPDKSGLPSDRFSAERTGGSVSTLTIQRTQQEDSAVYLCASSLGPMANTEAFFGQGTRLTVV.

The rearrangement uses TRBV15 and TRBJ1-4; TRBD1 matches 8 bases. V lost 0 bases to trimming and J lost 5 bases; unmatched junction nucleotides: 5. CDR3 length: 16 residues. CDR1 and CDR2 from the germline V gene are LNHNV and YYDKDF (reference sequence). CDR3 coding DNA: TGTGCCACCAGCAGAGATCCCGGACAGGGAAATGAAAAACTGTTTTTT. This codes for CATSRDPGQGNEKLFF.

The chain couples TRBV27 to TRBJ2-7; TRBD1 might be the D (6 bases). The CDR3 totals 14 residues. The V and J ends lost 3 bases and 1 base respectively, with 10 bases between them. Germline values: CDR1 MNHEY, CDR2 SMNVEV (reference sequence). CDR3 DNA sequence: TGTGCCAGCAGTTTCTCTACAGGGTCCTACGAGCAGTACTTC. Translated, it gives CASSFSTGSYEQYF.

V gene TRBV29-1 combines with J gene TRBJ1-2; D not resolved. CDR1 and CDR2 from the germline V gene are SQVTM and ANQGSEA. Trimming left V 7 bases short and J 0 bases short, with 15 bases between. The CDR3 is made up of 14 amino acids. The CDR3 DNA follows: TGCAGCGACCTACGAATGACCTCTAACTATGGCTACACCTTC. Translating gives CSDLRMTSNYGYTF.

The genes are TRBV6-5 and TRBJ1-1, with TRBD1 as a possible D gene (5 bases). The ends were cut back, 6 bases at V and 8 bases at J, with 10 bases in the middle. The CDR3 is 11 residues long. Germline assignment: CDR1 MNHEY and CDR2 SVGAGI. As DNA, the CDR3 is TGTGCCAGCAGGGGGGACCTCGAAGCTTTCTTT. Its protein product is CASRGDLEAFF.

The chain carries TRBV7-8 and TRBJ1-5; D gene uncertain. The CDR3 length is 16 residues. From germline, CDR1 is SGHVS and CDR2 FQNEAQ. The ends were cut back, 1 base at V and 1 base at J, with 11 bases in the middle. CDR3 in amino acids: CASSLGRGRSNQPQHF. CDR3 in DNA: TGTGCCAGCAGCTTAGGGCGGGGTCGCAGCAATCAGCCCCAGCATTTT.

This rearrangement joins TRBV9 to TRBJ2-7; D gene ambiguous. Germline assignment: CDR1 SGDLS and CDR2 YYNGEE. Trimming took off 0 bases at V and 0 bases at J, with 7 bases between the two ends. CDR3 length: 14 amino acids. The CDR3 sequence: CASSVGGDSYEQYF. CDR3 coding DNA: TGTGCCAGCAGCGTAGGAGGAGACTCCTACGAGCAGTACTTC.

The CDR3 loop reads CASSLLGTSQSYNEQFF. The DNA for the CDR3 is TGTGCCAGCAGCTTATTAGGGACTAGCCAGTCCTACAATGAGCAGTTCTTC. This sequence joins TRBV7-9 and TRBJ2-1, with 9 bases identical to TRBD2. The germline gives CDR1 SEHNR, CDR2 FQNEAQ (reference sequence). The CDR3 contains 17 residues. V shed 2 bases and J 1 base; nucleotides not matched to a gene: 6. The full variable domain, in which reference TRBV7-9 and TRBJ2-1 provide the parts outside the CDR3, is DTGVSQNPRHKITKRGQNVTFRCDPISEHNRLYWYRQTLGQGPEFLTYFQNEAQLEKSRLLSDRFSAERPKGSFSTLEIQRTEQGDSAMYLCASSLLGTSQSYNEQFFGPGTRLTVL.

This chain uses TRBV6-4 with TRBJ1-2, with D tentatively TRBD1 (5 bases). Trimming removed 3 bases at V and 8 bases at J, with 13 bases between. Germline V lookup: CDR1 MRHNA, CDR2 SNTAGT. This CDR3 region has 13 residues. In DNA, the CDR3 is TGTGCCAGCAGTGAGCAGGGAGGTGTGGGCTACACCTTC. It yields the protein CASSEQGGVGYTF.

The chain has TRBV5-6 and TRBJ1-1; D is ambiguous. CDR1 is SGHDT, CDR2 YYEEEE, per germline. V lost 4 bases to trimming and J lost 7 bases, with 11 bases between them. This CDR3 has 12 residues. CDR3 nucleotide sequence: TGTGCCAGCAGCCTGATACGGAGTGAAGCTTTCTTT. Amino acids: CASSLIRSEAFF.

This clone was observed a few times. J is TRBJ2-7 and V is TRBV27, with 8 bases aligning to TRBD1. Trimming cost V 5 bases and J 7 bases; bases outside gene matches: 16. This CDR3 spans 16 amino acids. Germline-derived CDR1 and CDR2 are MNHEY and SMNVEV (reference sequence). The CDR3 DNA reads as TGTGCCAGCAGTAGAACCGGGACAGGAGCCTACGCAGAGCAGTACTTC. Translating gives CASSRTGTGAYAEQYF.

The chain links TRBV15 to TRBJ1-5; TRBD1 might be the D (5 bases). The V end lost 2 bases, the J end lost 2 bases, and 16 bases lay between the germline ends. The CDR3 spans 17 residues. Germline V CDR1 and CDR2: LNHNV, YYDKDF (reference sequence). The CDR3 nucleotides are TGTGCCACCAGCAGAATCTCGGCAGGGTCGGGCAATCAGCCCCAGCATTTT. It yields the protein CATSRISAGSGNQPQHF.

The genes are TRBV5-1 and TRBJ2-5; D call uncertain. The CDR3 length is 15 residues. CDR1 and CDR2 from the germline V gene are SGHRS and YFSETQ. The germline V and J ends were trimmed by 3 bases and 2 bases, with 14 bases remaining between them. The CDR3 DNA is TGCGCCAGCAGCTCGGTCGATGGGCCACAAGAGACCCAGTACTTC. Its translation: CASSSVDGPQETQYF.

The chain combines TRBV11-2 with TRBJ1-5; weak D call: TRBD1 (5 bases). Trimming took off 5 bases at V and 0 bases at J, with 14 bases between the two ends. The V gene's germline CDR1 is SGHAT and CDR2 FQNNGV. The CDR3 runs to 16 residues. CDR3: CASSMGGIYSNQPQHF. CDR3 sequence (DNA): TGTGCCAGCAGCATGGGGGGGATTTATAGCAATCAGCCCCAGCATTTT. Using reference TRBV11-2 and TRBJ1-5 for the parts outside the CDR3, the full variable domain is EAGVAQSPRYKIIEKRQSVAFWCNPISGHATLYWYQQILGQGPKLLIQFQNNGVVDDSQLPKDRFSAERLKGVDSTLKIQPAKLEDSAVYLCASSMGGIYSNQPQHFGDGTRLSIL.

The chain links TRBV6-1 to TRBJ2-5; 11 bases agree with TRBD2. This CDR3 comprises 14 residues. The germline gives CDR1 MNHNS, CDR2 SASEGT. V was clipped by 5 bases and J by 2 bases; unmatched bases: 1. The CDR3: CASSRLAGQETQYF. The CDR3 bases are TGTGCCAGCAGTCGACTAGCGGGGCAAGAGACCCAGTACTTC.